This T cell receptor (beta chain) was retrieved from a study of blood T cell repertoires in COVID-19. For the study at large: COVID-19 samples from acute and convalescent phases originated in the United States, Italy and Spain.

Germline V gene lookup returns CDR1 SQVTM and CDR2 ANQGSEA. V lost 7 bases, J lost 1 base, and 10 bases lay in between. The CDR3 spans 12 residues. Original methodology: Researchers report that nucleated cell counts were estimated from reference gene primer amplification. Profiled with immunoSEQ multiplex PCR; TCRdb holds only in-frame clones, not every one. V and J calls and clone size come straight from that table; D and trimming were deduced from the DNA. The sample contains around 91,000 clones, 79% of which appear only once. The sequenced material came from peripheral blood. V is TRBV29-1 and J is TRBJ1-1; D is possibly TRBD1 (5 bases). The clonotype was recovered from a woman of 80 years or more with active or convalescent COVID-19. The CDR3 bases are TGCAGCGCAGCGGGGGGGAACACTGAAGCTTTCTTT. This gives the protein CSAAGGNTEAFF.